A single sample gave rise to the 5 T cell receptor beta chains below, sequenced in a study of blood T cell repertoires in COVID-19. Only in-frame clones appear in the TCRdb table, and some are missing; sequencing was by immunoSEQ multiplex PCR. The sample lists approximately 68,000 clones, more than 70% seen once, with 2.5% to 3% in the top ten. The sample comprised peripheral blood. The source of these receptors is a man aged 70 or older with active or convalescent COVID-19.

The V call is TRBV2, the J call TRBJ2-1; the D is unclear. The germline V gene encodes CDR1 SNHLY and CDR2 FYNNEI. This CDR3 contains 11 residues. V was pared by 8 bases and J by 5 bases, with 7 bases between. CDR3 in DNA: TGTGCCAGCGGAACAGACAATGAGCAGTTCTTC. Protein sequence: CASGTDNEQFF.

The chain carries TRBV5-1 and TRBJ2-7; 7 bases map to TRBD1. The V and J ends lost 4 bases and 2 bases, in that order; junction bases with no gene match: 6. The CDR3 runs 14 residues. CDR1 is SGHRS, CDR2 YFSETQ, per germline. CDR3 sequence: CASSRWTGAYEQYF. The CDR3 DNA reads TGCGCCAGCAGCCGGTGGACAGGAGCCTACGAGCAGTACTTC.

V gene TRBV3-1 (or the pseudogene TRBV3-2) combines with J gene TRBJ2-7, with D perhaps TRBD2 (5 bases). The CDR3 spans 12 residues. V lost 1 base to trimming and J lost 6 bases, with 7 bases between them. Germline-derived CDR1 and CDR2 are LGHDT and YNNKEL (reference sequence). CDR3 sequence: CASSQGGPEQYF. CDR3 bases: TGTGCCAGCAGCCAAGGAGGGCCCGAGCAGTACTTC.

This clone was found once. The chain joins TRBV10-2 to TRBJ2-1, with TRBD2 matching 8 bases. The CDR3 contains 17 residues. Germline values: CDR1 WSHSY, CDR2 SAAADI. V lost 4 bases to trimming and J lost 1 base; unmatched junction nucleotides: 9. The CDR3 coding sequence is TGCGCCAGCAGTGGGGCGGCTAGCGGGTCTTCCTACAATGAGCAGTTCTTC. The encoded protein is CASSGAASGSSYNEQFF.

The chain employs TRBV5-6 and TRBJ2-1; 11 nucleotides align to TRBD2. Trimming at V came to 2 bases and at J to 8 bases, leaving 3 bases not matched to a gene. The CDR3 sequence is 14 residues long. Per germline, CDR1 SGHDT and CDR2 YYEEEE. The CDR3 spells CASSFSGGADEQFF. CDR3 in DNA: TGTGCCAGCAGCTTTAGCGGGGGGGCCGATGAGCAGTTCTTC.